These 7 T cell receptor beta chains originate from one sample sequenced in a study of blood T cells in healthy people across ages. The use of a sample-barcoded 5' primer and a J-beta primer mix characterized a second PCR of roughly 6 to 11 cycles. Via MiXCR, TCRdb re-called the 5' RACE reads, giving one row per CDR3 protein. The sample contains fewer than 2 million distinct CDR3 sequences, around 42% of which appear only once. The specimen sequenced was blood. These receptors were taken from a human donor in good health.

This clonotype appeared once. The chain employs TRBV9 and TRBJ2-7, with TRBD1 matching over 7 bases. The CDR3 covers 16 residues. Germline V lookup: CDR1 SGDLS, CDR2 YYNGEE. The junction had 15 bases not matched to a gene; V was cut back by 4 bases and J by 5 bases. The CDR3 DNA reads as TGTGCCAGCAGCACCTTGTCGCGACAGGGAAGGAACGAGCAGTACTTC. Translation gives CASSTLSRQGRNEQYF.

Only a few counts were recorded for this clonotype. This chain joins TRBV6-5 and TRBJ2-1, with 7 bases lining up with TRBD1. The CDR3 runs 14 residues. V lost 2 bases and J lost 7; bases outside the gene matches: 5. Germline-derived CDR1 and CDR2 are MNHEY and SVGAGI. The CDR3 nucleotides read TGTGCCAGCAGTTACGGGACAGATGTTAATGAGCAGTTCTTC. Translating gives CASSYGTDVNEQFF.

The chain couples TRBV7-9 to TRBJ1-1; D remains ambiguous. In germline, CDR1 is SEHNR, CDR2 FQNEAQ (reference sequence). CDR3 size: 12 residues. Trimming shortened V by 2 bases and J by 6 bases, and 7 bases separated the two germline ends. CDR3 DNA: TGTGCCAGCAGCTTAAATGGAGCTGAAGCTTTCTTT. This codes for CASSLNGAEAFF.

This clonotype was observed once. Relative to the germline gene, one junction end is altered; a read error may explain this. The chain uses TRBV4-2 and TRBJ1-4, with D tentatively TRBD1 (5 bases). From germline, CDR1 is LGHNA and CDR2 YNFKEQ. The CDR3 loop spans 16 amino acids. CDR3 in amino acids: CASSQEQDTTNEKPFF. CDR3 sequence (DNA): TGTGCCAGCAGCCAAGAACAGGACACAACTAATGAAAAACCGTTTTTT.

This rearrangement joins TRBV5-1 to TRBJ1-1; D is perhaps TRBD1 (5 bases). Per the germline V gene, CDR1 is SGHRS and CDR2 is YFSETQ. V was clipped by 7 bases and J by 7 bases, with 20 bases between them. This CDR3 spans 14 amino acids. Written as DNA, the CDR3 is TGCGCCAGCGCTCAAGGCGGGACTTCGATTGAAGCTTTCTTT. The encoded protein is CASAQGGTSIEAFF.

The chain combines TRBV11-3 with TRBJ1-2; D might be TRBD1 (5 bases). CDR1 is SGHNT and CDR2 is YENEEA in the germline V gene. Trimming removed 7 bases from V and 4 bases from J, with 13 bases in between. This CDR3 contains 13 residues. CDR3 sequence reads: CASTRDQGYGYTF. In nucleotides, the CDR3 is TGTGCCAGCACCCGTGACCAGGGCTATGGCTACACCTTC.

The chain uses TRBV2 and TRBJ2-1; 7 bases map to TRBD1. The DNA end is a closer match to TRBJ2-7, so the J assignment may be wrong. The CDR3 runs to 14 residues. Germline V gives CDR1 SNHLY, CDR2 FYNNEI. CDR3 nucleotides: TGTGCCAGCATAGGGACAGTCTCCTACAATGAGCAGTACTTC. As protein: CASIGTVSYNEQYF.